This T cell receptor beta chain was documented in a study of control samples from healthy donors and cancer patients. Sequencing used immunoSEQ multiplex PCR; TCRdb keeps in-frame clones, though not all of them. This sample has about 130,000 clones, with nearly 90% found just once. The TCR was taken from a man in his forties or fifties in good health. The sample consisted of blood.

The CDR3 DNA is TGCGCCAGCAGCTTGGAAGGCCCTTCGGGATCACCCCTCCACTTT. It encodes CASSLEGPSGSPLHF. This chain joins TRBV5-1 and TRBJ1-6; no definite D call. The V end lost 0 bases, the J end lost 10 bases, and 14 bases lay between the germline ends. CDR1 is SGHRS and CDR2 is YFSETQ in the germline V gene. This CDR3 region has 15 residues.